Listed below are T cell receptor beta chains from one sample, sequenced in a study of regulatory T cells in long-lasting Graves disease. TCRdb processed the multiplex PCR reads anew with MiXCR; each CDR3 protein has one entry. This table has approximately 380,000 distinct CDR3 sequences, under 25% appearing once. The specimen was peripheral blood mononuclear cells (PBMCs), collected when the disease was refractory, from a patient treated with antithyroid drugs. The receptors come from a female donor with Graves disease. Both conserved end residues are part of each CDR3. D genes are given only for firm matches. Size is stated for part of the rows, as once, few or many counts, or as a class when the clone is expanded.

>few|TRBJ1-5|.|TRBV10-2
CASSDAGPEPQHF
TGCGCCAGCAGTGACGCAGGGCCAGAGCCCCAGCATTTT
>.|TRBJ2-1|TRBD2|TRBV7-2
CASSIGLGRYNEQFF
TGTGCCAGCAGCATCGGACTAGGTAGGTACAATGAGCAGTTCTTC
>many|TRBJ2-7|.|TRBV18
CASSPLRQVEQYF
TGTGCCAGCTCACCACTCCGACAGGTCGAGCAGTACTTC
>.|TRBJ1-6|.|TRBV27
CASSFSTGIMSSPLHF
TGTGCCAGCAGTTTTTCAACAGGGATAATGTCTTCACCCCTCCACTTT
>many|TRBJ2-3|.|TRBV7-3
CASSLATVSDTQYF
TGTGCCAGCAGTCTAGCGACGGTCTCAGATACGCAGTATTTT
>many|TRBJ1-3|.|TRBV27
CASSLAVTRVSGNTIYF
TGTGCCAGCAGTTTGGCCGTAACACGCGTCTCTGGAAACACCATATATTTT
>few|TRBJ2-5|TRBD2|TRBV6-1
CASSPGLAGFPQYF
TGTGCCAGCAGTCCGGGACTAGCGGGCTTCCCCCAGTACTTC
>few|TRBJ1-4|.|TRBV20-1
CSARGVEAAPPLSGEKLFF
TGCAGTGCTAGGGGGGTGGAGGCCGCTCCTCCGCTCAGCGGTGAAAAACTGTTTTTT
>.|TRBJ2-2|.|TRBV29-1
CSVGDGSRRSTGELFF
TGCAGCGTTGGGGACGGGAGCCGGCGGAGCACCGGGGAGCTGTTTTTT
>few|TRBJ1-1|.|TRBV6-1
CASGLRGRYTEAFF
TGTGCCAGCGGGCTACGCGGCAGGTACACTGAAGCTTTCTTT
>few|TRBJ2-5|TRBD2|TRBV24-1
CATSAGTSGKETQYF
TGTGCCACCAGTGCCGGGACTAGCGGGAAAGAGACCCAGTACTTC
>.|TRBJ2-1|TRBD2|TRBV20-1
CSARRLAGVGSEQFF
TGCAGTGCCCGAAGACTAGCGGGAGTCGGTAGTGAGCAGTTCTTC
>few|TRBJ1-1|.|TRBV20-1
CSAIPDSGPRAFF
TGCAGTGCTATACCCGACAGTGGGCCACGAGCTTTCTTT
>many|TRBJ1-2|TRBD1|TRBV7-2
CASSLGQGAGRDGYTF
TGTGCCAGCAGCCTAGGACAGGGGGCTGGTAGAGATGGCTACACCTTC
>.|TRBJ2-7|TRBD1|TRBV6-2/TRBV6-3
CASSYRDRDEQYF
TGTGCCAGCAGTTACCGGGACAGGGACGAGCAGTACTTC
>.|TRBJ2-4|.|TRBV6-1
CASSDSLRHLAKNIQYF
TGTGCCAGCAGTGACTCTTTAAGACACCTAGCCAAAAACATTCAGTACTTC
>few|TRBJ1-3|.|TRBV6-5
CASSYSRGNTIYF
TGTGCCAGCAGTTACTCGAGAGGAAACACCATATATTTT
>.|TRBJ1-6|.|TRBV20-1
CSASPEGAPRLSPLHF
TGCAGTGCTAGCCCGGAAGGCGCACCCCGACTTTCACCCCTCCACTTT
>.|TRBJ2-7|.|TRBV20-1
CSARSSSAEQYF
TGCAGTGCTAGATCATCCTCGGCCGAGCAGTACTTC
>many|TRBJ2-7|TRBD1|TRBV2
CASRERTGIYEQYF
TGTGCCAGCAGGGAAAGGACAGGGATCTACGAGCAGTACTTC
>many|TRBJ2-5|.|TRBV7-2
CASSPRGGSATKTQYF
TGTGCCAGCAGCCCCAGGGGAGGGTCTGCTACGAAGACCCAGTACTTC
>few|TRBJ2-7|TRBD1|TRBV27
CASSISGGLYEQYF
TGTGCCAGCAGTATCTCAGGGGGCTTATACGAGCAGTACTTC
>many|TRBJ1-4|.|TRBV12-3/TRBV12-4
CASSFAGGQEKLFF
TGTGCCAGCAGTTTCGCGGGGGGCCAAGAAAAACTGTTTTTT
>few|TRBJ1-5|.|TRBV28
CASSQTKTGFINQPQHF
TGTGCCAGCAGCCAAACAAAGACAGGATTTATCAATCAGCCCCAGCATTTT
>many|TRBJ2-5|.|TRBV11-1
CASSFGYQETQYF
TGTGCCAGCAGCTTTGGGTACCAAGAGACCCAGTACTTC
>many|TRBJ2-7|.|TRBV7-2
CASSPRTDWPGYEQYF
TGTGCCAGCAGCCCCCGGACCGATTGGCCGGGATACGAGCAGTACTTC
>.|TRBJ2-4|TRBD2|TRBV27
CASSKSSGFSGNIQYF
TGTGCCAGCAGTAAGTCTAGCGGCTTCTCCGGAAACATTCAGTACTTC
>many|TRBJ2-7|.|TRBV2
CASSGRGTPYEQYF
TGTGCCAGCAGTGGACGGGGAACGCCCTACGAGCAGTACTTC
>many|TRBJ1-2|.|TRBV30
CALYRGYGYTF
TGTGCCCTCTACCGGGGTTATGGCTACACCTTC
>few|TRBJ2-7|TRBD2|TRBV7-6
CASSSLPAGGATYEQYF
TGTGCCAGCAGCTCCCTCCCGGCGGGAGGGGCGACCTACGAGCAGTACTTC